This TCR beta chain was identified in a study of early T cells in non-severe SARS-CoV-2 infection. The sample holds a few counts of this clonotype. What it recognizes is unknown. Unique molecular identifier tags were affixed to discrete cDNA molecules. One entry per CDR3 protein, called by TCRdb with MiXCR from the 5' RACE reads. The table includes just under 60,000 distinct CDR3 sequences, roughly 7.7% detected once. General study findings and limits: There was a bias toward anti-spike CD8 responses in VDJdb matching, which missed private and CD4 specificities.

The sample consisted of whole blood. The sequence derives from an adult who was a healthcare worker with PCR-confirmed SARS-CoV-2 infection or an uninfected control (not recorded which).

CDR3 nucleotide sequence: TGTGCCAGCACCCTCCGAGGGGGCACTGTCTATAATTCACCCCTCCACTTT. It is translated as CASTLRGGTVYNSPLHF. The gene calls are TRBV4-2 and TRBJ1-6; 7 nucleotides align to TRBD1. The germline CDR1 and CDR2 sequences are LGHNA and YNFKEQ. This CDR3 has 17 amino acids. J gave up 3 bases and V 7 bases, and 12 bases lay outside the gene matches.